A single TCR beta chain is shown here with its context. In this sample, this clonotype turned up a few times. There is no known antigen for this receptor. The sample holds no much larger clone one base away, and base qualities are not on file. Patients with ophthalmopathy had moderately to severely active disease, with a Clinical Activity Score of 3 or more, a NOSPECS grade of 4 or more, and a disease duration of less than 3 months. Patients with other autoimmune diseases, uncontrolled infections, pregnancy or lactation were excluded. Clinical symptoms, serum thyroxine, TRAb, thyroid ultrasound and orbital computed tomography were used for diagnosis. Ficoll-Paque density gradient centrifugation was used to isolate PBMCs from around 10 ml of fresh peripheral blood. Total RNA was extracted with Trizol reagent and quality-checked on an Agilent 2100 Bioanalyzer. The data were obtained in a study of Graves' ophthalmopathy and Graves' hyperthyroidism (dated by TCRdb to 2016 to 2018). In terms of the full investigation: Peripheral blood was collected at initial diagnosis, prior to any treatment. To tell Graves' ophthalmopathy apart from Graves' hyperthyroidism, and to predict which patients would progress to ophthalmopathy, the study relied on TCR beta repertoire signatures. Once sampling was done, hyperthyroidism patients were given methimazole at a starting dose of 30 mg daily, while ophthalmopathy patients were given high-dose intravenous methylprednisolone. An independent validation cohort was composed of 18 hyperthyroidism patients and about 16 patients who later progressed from hyperthyroidism to ophthalmopathy. In a handful of hyperthyroidism patients, the T-cell repertoires found in thyroid tissue were compared with those found in blood. A discovery set of 90 to 100 patients (approximately 45 ophthalmopathy, around 57 stable hyperthyroidism) was enrolled to explore V-J signatures distinguishing ophthalmopathy from hyperthyroidism. In total, under 150 blood samples were TCR-sequenced: roughly 45 ophthalmopathy, around 75 hyperthyroidism and roughly 17 hyperthyroidism-to-ophthalmopathy patients.

Overall results and qualifications from the work: In cross-validation, the 13-signature model distinguished ophthalmopathy from stable hyperthyroidism with approximately 88% sensitivity and around 81% specificity, and in the test set the corresponding values were approximately 80% and 68%. Most expanded thyroid clonotypes with frequency above 0.001 were also detected in blood, suggesting blood repertoires may reflect the thyroid immune response. In validation, the model predicted ophthalmopathy progression with less than 71% sensitivity and less than 80% specificity; fewer than 15 predicted patients were CT-confirmed with GO in a median of approximately six months. Sample size was not predetermined statistically, and investigators were not blinded to group allocation.

TCR beta CDR3 regions were amplified from RNA transcripts for repertoire sequencing. The first round was an RT-PCR using HTBI primers with the Qiagen OneStep RT-PCR kit, and this first round was followed by a second-round multiplex PCR, then size selection and purification. Libraries were sequenced on an Illumina HiSeq2000 using paired-end 100 bp reads. For the original study's pipeline: Reads were processed with SOAPnuke, discarding reads with adapters, uncalled bases, mean Phred below 15, or no exact constant-primer or identifier match. COPE v1.2.5 was used to merge the high-quality paired reads. Each unique nucleotide sequence was defined as a clonotype, and clonotypes were aligned to IMGT TRB V, D and J references with MiTCR v1.1. The analysis was limited to V-J combinations with a frequency above 0.0001, which together covered 99.2% of repertoires. For each V-J combination, a TCR clonal expansion and chaos score was defined as the ratio of F50 clonal expansion to chaos observed in the TCRdist matrix. Welch's t-statistics and random forest were used to reduce the features to about 12 V-J combinations, which were then used as input to a naive Bayes classifier. The similarity between thyroid and blood repertoires was quantified using the Morisita-Horn index. TCRdb redid the processing of the public reads, applying fastp at Q25 and MiXCR, and retained in-frame beta chains. Merged by CDR3 protein, the rows form single entries marked with the most common genes and DNA. In this record, the V and J calls reflect TCRdb's handling and not the investigators' own analysis. The sample yields some 250,000 distinct CDR3 sequences; less than 55% were counted once. The ten largest make up about 45% of the sample.

The clonotype comes from an adult man with Graves' ophthalmopathy. Sequenced material: peripheral blood.

The CDR3 protein: CASSPGLALYEQYF. The DNA reads as follows: TGTGCCAGCAGCCCGGGACTAGCCCTTTACGAGCAGTACTTC. The sequence joins TRBV5-6 to TRBJ2-7; the junction holds 9 bases that match TRBD2. From V the trimming removes 4 bases and from J it removes 4 bases, while the gene matches leave 6 bases of the junction unaccounted for. CDR1 and CDR2, looked up from the germline V gene, are SGHDT and YYEEEE. Including the terminal cysteine and phenylalanine, the CDR3 comprises 14 residues. The retained sequence is limited to the CDR3, 42 bases, with the frame set at the first base.